Reported below is one T cell receptor beta chain. Cohort placement rested on clinical history that participants reported themselves. This sample stems from a study of blood T cell repertoires in COVID-19. On the study more broadly: Sites across the United States, Italy and Spain contributed samples from acute and convalescent COVID-19.

Authors' processing steps: The authors estimated nucleated cell counts from reference gene primer amplification. Clones were read by immunoSEQ multiplex PCR, and TCRdb kept only the in-frame ones, dropping some. That table is the source of V, J and clone size, and D and trimming were worked out from the DNA. The data contain some 460,000 clones, 70% to 90% of them seen just once; the ten biggest clones take up about 2.1%. V was trimmed by 2 bases and J by 9 bases, leaving 8 bases between them. The CDR3 extends over 12 amino acids. Looked up from germline, CDR1 is LGHDT and CDR2 is YNNKEL (reference sequence).

Input material: PBMCs or T cells enriched from blood (not recorded which). The TCR originated in a woman under 30 with acute COVID-19. V gene TRBV3-1 (or the pseudogene TRBV3-2) combines with J gene TRBJ2-1; D might be TRBD2 (5 bases). CDR3 nucleotides: TGTGCCAGCAGCCAACGACTAACTGAGCAGTTCTTC. Its translation is CASSQRLTEQFF.